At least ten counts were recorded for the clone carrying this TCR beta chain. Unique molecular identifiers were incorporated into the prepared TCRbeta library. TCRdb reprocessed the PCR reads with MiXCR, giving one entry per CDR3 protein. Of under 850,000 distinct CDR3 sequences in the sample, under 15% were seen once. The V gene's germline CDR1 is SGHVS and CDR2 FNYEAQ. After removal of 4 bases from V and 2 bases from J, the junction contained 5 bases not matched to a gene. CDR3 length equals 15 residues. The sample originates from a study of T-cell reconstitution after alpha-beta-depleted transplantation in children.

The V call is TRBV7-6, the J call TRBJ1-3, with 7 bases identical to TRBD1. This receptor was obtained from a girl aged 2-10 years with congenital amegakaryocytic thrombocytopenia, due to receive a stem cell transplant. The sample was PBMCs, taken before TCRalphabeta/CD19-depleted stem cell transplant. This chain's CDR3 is CASSSRQGTGNTIYF. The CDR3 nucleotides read TGTGCCAGCAGCTCACGACAGGGAACTGGAAACACCATATATTTT.